The 12 T cell receptor beta chains presented below share a single source sample, sequenced in a study of human T cells and chemical hapten exposure (dated by TCRdb to the early 2020s). Per the publication, the time point label means: healthy volunteer bleed at 2 weeks. Unfractionated whole blood was collected in Tempus Blood RNA tubes, and total RNA was extracted from that blood. The library relied on RACE. Sequencing used a NextSeq 500. The raw public data were reprocessed by TCRdb itself: fastp quality trimming at Q25, MiXCR clonotype calling, in-frame beta chains only. All rows with the same CDR3 protein become a single entry with the most common DNA and genes. For this sample the table gives about 31,000 distinct CDR3 sequences, of which around 7.4% were detected only once. 8% to 10% of the sample is held by the ten biggest clonotypes. Sequenced sample: whole blood. The receptors originated from a human donor in good health. Some clones in this sample may be carry-over from other donors' samples.

The chain employs TRBV11-2 and TRBJ2-1; D not resolved. This CDR3 is built from 14 residues. V lost 0 bases and J lost 5, with 8 bases in between. Germline loops: CDR1 SGHAT, CDR2 FQNNGV. Here the CDR3 reads CASSLDSPNNEQFF. CDR3 DNA: TGTGCCAGCAGCTTAGATAGCCCTAACAATGAGCAGTTCTTC. The full variable domain, completed using reference TRBV11-2 and TRBJ2-1, is EAGVAQSPRYKIIEKRQSVAFWCNPISGHATLYWYQQILGQGPKLLIQFQNNGVVDDSQLPKDRFSAERLKGVDSTLKIQPAKLEDSAVYLCASSLDSPNNEQFFGPGTRLTVL.

The table lists this clonotype with a few counts. The chain is built from TRBV30 and TRBJ2-7; D gene uncertain. V was clipped by 2 bases and J by 3 bases, with 8 bases between them. CDR1 and CDR2 (germline): GTSNPN, SVGIG (reference sequence). The CDR3 has 12 residues. CDR3 in amino acids: CAWSIPGYEQYF. CDR3 in DNA: TGTGCCTGGAGTATCCCTGGCTACGAGCAGTACTTC.

This clonotype was counted many times. V usage is TRBV18 and J usage is TRBJ1-6, with D uncertain. V dropped 3 bases and J dropped 5 bases, with 11 bases sitting between them. Germline CDR1 is KGHSH and CDR2 is LQKENI. There are 15 residues in the CDR3. CDR3 loop: CASSPGLLDNSPLHF. The CDR3 coding sequence is TGTGCCAGCTCACCTGGACTGCTAGATAATTCACCCCTCCACTTT.

The table lists this clonotype with many counts. The chain recombines TRBV2 with TRBJ2-7; 12 bases map to TRBD1. Trimming removed 6 bases from V and 3 bases from J; junction bases left unmatched: 6. Germline V gives CDR1 SNHLY, CDR2 FYNNEI. CDR3 length: 15 residues. CDR3 bases: TGTGCCAGCAGGGCGGGACAGGGGGCCTTCTACGAGCAGTACTTC. It translates to CASRAGQGAFYEQYF. The full variable domain, completed using reference TRBV2 and TRBJ2-7, is EPEVTQTPSHQVTQMGQEVILRCVPISNHLYFYWYRQILGQKVEFLVSFYNNEISEKSEIFDDQFSVERPDGSNFTLKIRSTKLEDSAMYFCASRAGQGAFYEQYFGPGTRLTVT.

This clonotype was seen a handful of times. The rearrangement links TRBV2 to TRBJ2-5; 14 bases agree with TRBD2. Germline V gives CDR1 SNHLY, CDR2 FYNNEI. Unmatched junction bases numbered 5, after V lost 7 bases and J lost 1 base. The CDR3 runs to 16 residues. The CDR3 reads CASTGTSGSPQETQYF. Written as DNA, the CDR3 is TGTGCCAGCACCGGGACTAGCGGGAGCCCCCAAGAGACCCAGTACTTC. The full variable domain, rest sourced from reference TRBV2 and TRBJ2-5, is EPEVTQTPSHQVTQMGQEVILRCVPISNHLYFYWYRQILGQKVEFLVSFYNNEISEKSEIFDDQFSVERPDGSNFTLKIRSTKLEDSAMYFCASTGTSGSPQETQYFGPGTRLLVL.

The rearrangement uses TRBV14 and TRBJ1-2; D is ambiguous. This CDR3 region has 13 residues. The V and J ends lost 5 bases and 4 bases respectively, with 11 bases between them. Germline CDR1 reads SGHDN; CDR2 reads FVKESK. The CDR3 DNA follows: TGTGCCAGCAGCTTGACGGCCGCCTATGGCTACACCTTC. Translating it yields CASSLTAAYGYTF.

This clonotype was observed a few times. J is TRBJ2-1 and V is TRBV27, with D perhaps matching TRBD2 (6 bases). Germline V gives CDR1 MNHEY, CDR2 SMNVEV (reference sequence). The CDR3 is 13 amino acids. Deletions cut 10 bases from V and 9 bases from J, with 19 bases between. This CDR3 is CAIGRRGLGEQFF. The DNA for the CDR3 is TGTGCCATCGGACGCCGGGGGTTGGGTGAGCAGTTCTTC.

Ten or more counts support this clonotype. The V gene is TRBV6-5, the J gene TRBJ1-5; 10 bases fit TRBD1. The J segment lost 5 bases and the V segment lost 7 bases, leaving 5 bases of the junction unmatched. Germline loops: CDR1 MNHEY, CDR2 SVGAGI. The CDR3 has 14 residues. CDR3 DNA: TGTGCCAGCAAGCTGGACAGGGGGGATCAGCCCCAGCATTTT. Its protein is CASKLDRGDQPQHF.

The chain couples TRBV4-3 to TRBJ1-1; 7 bases align to TRBD1. The CDR3 is 14 residues long. Germline CDR1 reads LGHNA; CDR2 reads YSLEER. Losses at the gene ends were 4 bases for V and 0 bases for J; bases not matched to a gene: 2. The CDR3 sequence: CASSLQGMNTEAFF. The CDR3 bases are TGCGCCAGCAGCCTACAGGGGATGAACACTGAAGCTTTCTTT.

Points on this clonotype: Given a much more abundant clone one base away, this may be a read error. The J gene is TRBJ1-6, the V gene TRBV10-3; D perhaps matches TRBD1 (5 bases). From germline, CDR1 is ENHRY and CDR2 SYGVKD. V dropped 7 bases and J dropped 5 bases, with 12 bases sitting between them. CDR3 size: 14 residues. The CDR3 here is CAITAGTDNSPLHF. CDR3 nucleotide sequence: TGTGCCATCACGGCAGGGACCGATAATTCACCCCTCCACTTT.

The chain carries TRBV3-1 and TRBJ2-1; the D gene is possibly TRBD1 (5 bases). This CDR3 has 14 residues. V was trimmed by 1 base and J by 8 bases, leaving 12 bases between them. Germline CDR1 LGHDT, CDR2 YNNKEL (reference sequence). The CDR3 sequence is CASSQASRGHEQFF. In nucleotides, the CDR3 is TGTGCCAGCAGCCAAGCTTCTAGGGGTCATGAGCAGTTCTTC.

The chain uses TRBV28 and TRBJ2-7; D is possibly TRBD2 (6 bases). The CDR3 runs 14 residues. V lost 4 bases and J 4 bases, leaving 14 bases between the germline ends. CDR1 is MDHEN and CDR2 is SYDVKM in the germline V gene. The CDR3 reads CASSSNWGDYEQYF. DNA for the CDR3: TGTGCCAGCAGTTCCAATTGGGGGGATTACGAGCAGTACTTC.